The 28 T cell receptor beta chains given below trace back to one sample, sequenced in a study of early T cells in non-severe SARS-CoV-2 infection (dated by TCRdb to about 2021). The library was obtained by 5' RACE. Data came from a NextSeq 500. TCRdb reran the public reads through fastp at Q25 and MiXCR, keeping productive beta chains. Here each entry gathers all rows of one CDR3 protein and keeps the most common genes and DNA. The sample includes around 29,000 distinct CDR3 sequences, with around 5.7% observed a single time. The ten most abundant clones make up around 5.4% of the sample. The sequencing input was whole blood. The receptors were sampled from an adult who was a healthcare worker with PCR-confirmed SARS-CoV-2 infection or an uninfected control (not recorded which).

This chain uses TRBV7-2 with TRBJ2-7; possible D gene TRBD1, 7 bases. This CDR3 is built from 15 residues. Germline V gene lookup returns CDR1 SGHTA and CDR2 FQGNSA. V was shortened by 5 bases and J by 0 bases, with 14 bases between the two germline ends. CDR3 region: CASSPAGGSSYEQYF. The CDR3 DNA reads as TGTGCCAGCAGCCCCGCAGGGGGGTCCTCCTACGAGCAGTACTTC. The variable domain in full, completed from reference TRBV7-2 and TRBJ2-7, reads GAGVSQSPSNKVTEKGKDVELRCDPISGHTALYWYRQSLGQGLEFLIYFQGNSAPDKSGLPSDRFSAERTGGSVSTLTIQRTQQEDSAVYLCASSPAGGSSYEQYFGPGTRLTVT.

This clonotype was counted at least ten times. The chain has TRBV7-2 and TRBJ2-5; 9 bases fit TRBD2. There are 20 residues in the CDR3. Trimming cost V 1 base and J 2 bases; bases outside gene matches: 17. Germline values: CDR1 SGHTA, CDR2 FQGNSA. CDR3 protein: CASSLVGIVLAGMFQETQYF. The CDR3 DNA is TGTGCCAGCAGCTTAGTCGGGATCGTTCTAGCGGGGATGTTTCAAGAGACCCAGTACTTC.

This clonotype occurred many times. The chain carries TRBV15 and TRBJ1-5; D gene ambiguous. The CDR3 extends over 13 amino acids. V was pared by 9 bases and J by 9 bases, with 18 bases between. Germline V gene data show CDR1 as LNHNV and CDR2 as YYDKDF (reference sequence). The CDR3 loop is CATGDGLTWPQHF. The DNA of the CDR3 is TGTGCCACAGGAGACGGGCTGACGTGGCCCCAGCATTTT.

There are many counts of this clonotype. The V and J genes are TRBV4-3 and TRBJ2-3; no clear D. V lost 3 bases, J lost 6 bases, and 13 bases lay in between. CDR1 is LGHNA and CDR2 is YSLEER in the germline V gene. The CDR3 is 14 residues long. This chain's CDR3 is CASSHDKIGDTQYF. The CDR3 bases are TGCGCCAGCAGCCATGATAAGATTGGGGATACGCAGTATTTT.

This clonotype occurred many times. The V and J genes are TRBV7-8 and TRBJ1-5, with D tentatively TRBD1 (5 bases). The CDR3 runs to 15 residues. CDR1 and CDR2 from the germline V gene are SGHVS and FQNEAQ. V was pared by 1 base and J by 4 bases, with 11 bases between. The CDR3 spells CASSLVLQVNQPQHF. The CDR3 nucleotides are TGTGCCAGCAGCTTAGTACTACAGGTGAATCAGCCCCAGCATTTT.

This clonotype was seen ten or more times. The chain combines TRBV20-1 with TRBJ2-3; 8 nucleotides match TRBD2. The length of the CDR3 is 16 residues. Germline CDR1 reads DFQATT; CDR2 reads SNEGSKA (reference sequence). Trimming took 3 bases from V and 0 from J; bases not matched to a gene: 8. The CDR3 reads CSASDGSGTSTDTQYF. DNA of the CDR3: TGCAGTGCTAGCGACGGTAGCGGGACTAGCACAGATACGCAGTATTTT.

This clonotype was counted only a few times. The chain couples TRBV7-9 to TRBJ2-1; 8 bases line up with TRBD1. The CDR3 has 17 amino acids. V lost 3 bases to trimming and J lost 6 bases; unmatched junction nucleotides: 13. The germline gives CDR1 SEHNR, CDR2 FQNEAQ (reference sequence). The CDR3 sequence: CASSLGRGPYASNEQFF. Written as DNA, the CDR3 is TGTGCCAGCAGCTTGGGCAGGGGGCCTTACGCATCCAATGAGCAGTTCTTC.

This clonotype was observed many times. The genes are TRBV6-2 or TRBV6-3 and TRBJ1-2, with 12 bases that match TRBD1. Germline CDR1 MNHEY, CDR2 SVGEGT. The length of the CDR3 is 16 residues. V was pared by 5 bases and J by 7 bases, with 11 bases of the junction left unmatched. In nucleotides, the CDR3 is TGTGCCAGCAGTACTCCGGGACAGGGGGCTATCGGTGGCTACACCTTC. As protein: CASSTPGQGAIGGYTF.

This clonotype was observed many times. The rearrangement joins TRBV9 to TRBJ2-7; 11 nucleotides line up with TRBD2. CDR1 is SGDLS, CDR2 YYNGEE, per germline. The ends lost 3 bases at V and 4 bases at J; junction bases unmatched: 9. The CDR3 runs to 16 residues. CDR3 residues: CASSGRGGTSGYEQYF. As DNA, the CDR3 is TGTGCCAGCAGCGGAAGAGGGGGGACTAGCGGTTACGAGCAGTACTTC.

This clonotype was seen ten or more times. The chain uses TRBV6-5 and TRBJ1-6, with D possibly TRBD1 on 5 matching bases. The germline V and J ends were trimmed by 5 bases and 10 bases, with 15 bases remaining between them. The CDR3 length is 14 residues. Germline V gene data show CDR1 as MNHEY and CDR2 as SVGAGI. The DNA of the CDR3 is TGTGCCAGCAGTGCCGGGACGAGGCCCTCACCCCTCCACTTT. The encoded protein is CASSAGTRPSPLHF.

This clonotype was seen many times. This sequence joins TRBV12-3 or TRBV12-4 and TRBJ2-3; 11 nucleotides agree with TRBD2. Trimming removed 6 bases from V and 6 bases from J; junction bases left unmatched: 8. The CDR3 length is 15 residues. This CDR3 reads CASRLLAGGPDTQYF. CDR3 nucleotides: TGTGCCAGCAGACTGCTAGCGGGGGGCCCCGATACGCAGTATTTT.

Only a few counts were recorded for this clonotype. The chain links TRBV4-1 to TRBJ2-5; D may be TRBD2 (5 bases). The CDR3 spans 16 residues. V lost 3 bases, J lost 0 bases, and 14 bases lay in between. The germline CDR1 and CDR2 sequences are MGHRA and YSYEKL. CDR3 nucleotides: TGCGCCAGCAGCCAGGTCGGACTGCAGTACCAAGAGACCCAGTACTTC. It encodes CASSQVGLQYQETQYF.

This clonotype was observed at least ten times. The chain combines TRBV7-2 with TRBJ2-7; 11 bases line up with TRBD2. The ends lost 3 bases at V and 4 bases at J; junction bases unmatched: 5. Germline-derived CDR1 and CDR2 are SGHTA and FQGNSA. The CDR3 contains 15 residues. The CDR3 DNA follows: TGTGCCAGCAGCTTCTCGGGACTAGCGGAGTACGAGCAGTACTTC. It translates to CASSFSGLAEYEQYF.

The J gene is TRBJ2-2, the V gene TRBV5-1; perhaps TRBD2 as D (5 bases). CDR1 is SGHRS, CDR2 YFSETQ, per germline. V lost 4 bases and J lost 1, with 11 bases in between. The CDR3 length is 15 residues. The CDR3 sequence: CASSRISGNTGELFF. CDR3 DNA: TGCGCCAGCAGCCGTATAAGCGGGAACACCGGGGAGCTGTTTTTT.

This clonotype has a count of ten or more. This chain uses TRBV13 with TRBJ2-7; the match to TRBD2 covers 7 bases. The CDR3 runs 14 residues. With V trimmed by 8 bases and J by 1 base, 8 bases remained unmatched. Looked up from germline, CDR1 is PRHDT and CDR2 is FYEKMQ (reference sequence). CDR3 protein: CASARGVSSYEQYF. The CDR3 DNA reads TGTGCCAGCGCCCGGGGGGTATCGTCCTACGAGCAGTACTTC.

The chain recombines TRBV12-3 or TRBV12-4 with TRBJ1-2, with D perhaps matching TRBD1 (5 bases). The CDR3 runs 15 residues. The V gene lost 6 bases and the J gene lost 9 bases, with 23 bases spanning the gap. CDR3 residues: CASRPDDRAQYSYTF. CDR3 in DNA: TGTGCCAGCAGACCCGATGACAGAGCTCAGTATAGCTACACCTTC.

Ten or more counts support this clonotype. This chain links TRBV4-3 with TRBJ2-7, with 9 bases that match TRBD2. V was clipped by 0 bases and J by 6 bases; unmatched bases: 12. Germline assignment: CDR1 LGHNA and CDR2 YSLEER. This CDR3 is 17 amino acids long. The CDR3 sequence is CASSQDYRAGGFGEQYF. CDR3 bases: TGCGCCAGCAGCCAAGATTATCGGGCGGGGGGGTTCGGCGAGCAGTACTTC.

This clonotype occurred many times. The chain is built from TRBV7-6 and TRBJ1-1, with D unclear. This CDR3 has 15 residues. The V gene's germline CDR1 is SGHVS and CDR2 FNYEAQ. V lost 5 bases and J lost 0, with 13 bases in between. DNA for the CDR3: TGTGCCAGCAGCCCGACACCTGAAATGAACACTGAAGCTTTCTTT. The encoded protein is CASSPTPEMNTEAFF.

This clonotype occurred once. A much larger clone sits a single nucleotide away, making a read error possible. V is TRBV24-1 and J is TRBJ1-3; D unclear. The CDR3 is 14 amino acids. Germline lookup yields CDR1 KGHDR and CDR2 SFDVKD. The ends were cut back, 7 bases at V and 1 base at J, with 10 bases in the middle. The CDR3: CATRDTESGNTIYF. CDR3 coding DNA: TGTGCCACCAGAGACACAGAATCTGGAAACACCATATATTTT.

This clonotype occurred a few times. The chain links TRBV10-3 to TRBJ1-1; 9 bases are a match to TRBD1. The CDR3 runs 13 residues. Germline V CDR1 and CDR2: ENHRY, SYGVKD. The J segment lost 5 bases and the V segment lost 8 bases, leaving 6 bases of the junction unmatched. CDR3 nucleotide sequence: TGTGCCATCGCCGGGACAGGGCAAACTGAAGCTTTCTTT. It specifies CAIAGTGQTEAFF.

This clonotype is medium-sized. The chain uses TRBV11-2 and TRBJ2-3; 9 nucleotides match TRBD2. J gave up 1 base and V 0 bases, and 2 bases lay outside the gene matches. This CDR3 has 16 amino acids. CDR1 is SGHAT, CDR2 FQNNGV, per germline. The DNA for the CDR3 is TGTGCCAGCAGCTTAGATCCTAGCGGGGGCACAGATACGCAGTATTTT. It is translated as CASSLDPSGGTDTQYF.

In this sample, this clonotype turned up a few times. The V and J genes are TRBV24-1 and TRBJ2-1; D is uncertain. From germline, CDR1 is KGHDR and CDR2 SFDVKD. This CDR3 has 15 residues. The ends were cut back, 2 bases at V and 5 bases at J, with 12 bases in the middle. CDR3 protein: CATSDSSEKDNEQFF. The CDR3 DNA reads TGTGCCACCAGTGATTCCAGCGAGAAAGACAATGAGCAGTTCTTC.

This clonotype was recorded many times. The chain recombines TRBV20-1 with TRBJ1-1; TRBD1 matches at 9 bases. With 2 bases clipped from V and 3 bases from J, the junction kept 16 bases outside the gene matches. The germline V gene has CDR1 DFQATT and CDR2 SNEGSKA (reference sequence). This CDR3 comprises 18 residues. CDR3 in DNA: TGCAGTGCTAGACTTCGCGAAGGGACAGGGTTATATTACACTGAAGCTTTCTTT. The encoded protein is CSARLREGTGLYYTEAFF.

The chain uses TRBV27 and TRBJ1-5; D possibly corresponds to TRBD1 (5 bases). CDR1 is MNHEY, CDR2 SMNVEV, per germline (reference sequence). The CDR3 has 17 amino acids. V was pared by 6 bases and J by 0 bases, with 18 bases between. CDR3 in amino acids: CASREGSGVNSNQPQHF. Written as DNA, the CDR3 is TGTGCCAGCAGAGAGGGGTCGGGGGTGAATAGCAATCAGCCCCAGCATTTT.

Comment on this clonotype: A read error may explain this, as a much larger clone is one base away. The V gene is TRBV25-1, the J gene TRBJ2-3, with 7 bases fitting TRBD1. The germline V gene encodes CDR1 MGHDK and CDR2 SYGVNS. The V gene end was trimmed by 6 bases and the J gene end by 3 bases; junction bases not matched to a gene: 0. This CDR3 has 12 amino acids. In DNA, the CDR3 is TGTGCCAGCAGCAGGGGGACAGATACGCAGTATTTT. It is translated as CASSRGTDTQYF.

V gene TRBV28 combines with J gene TRBJ2-3; D gene unclear. Trimming took 4 bases from V and 4 from J, leaving 12 bases between them. CDR3 length: 14 residues. Germline CDR1 MDHEN, CDR2 SYDVKM. In DNA, the CDR3 is TGTGCCAGCAGTTCAAATCAAAATTCAGATACGCAGTATTTT. It encodes CASSSNQNSDTQYF. Together with reference TRBV28 and TRBJ2-3, the CDR3 gives the full variable domain: DVKVTQSSRYLVKRTGEKVFLECVQDMDHENMFWYRQDPGLGLRLIYFSYDVKMKEKGDIPEGYSVSREKKERFSLILESASTNQTSMYLCASSSNQNSDTQYFGPGTRLTVL.

In this sample, this clonotype turned up many times. The chain combines TRBV5-1 with TRBJ1-1; D unresolved. CDR1 and CDR2 from the germline V gene are SGHRS and YFSETQ. Trimming left V 2 bases short and J 1 base short, with 9 bases between. The length of the CDR3 is 14 residues. The CDR3 loop is CASSLIPGNTEAFF. The CDR3 DNA follows: TGCGCCAGCAGCTTAATCCCAGGGAACACTGAAGCTTTCTTT.

This clonotype was seen many times. V is TRBV28 and J is TRBJ2-7, with D perhaps matching TRBD2 (6 bases). The CDR3 consists of 11 residues. Trimming took 7 bases from V and 3 from J, leaving 7 bases between them. Germline V gene data show CDR1 as MDHEN and CDR2 as SYDVKM. As DNA, the CDR3 is TGTGCCAGCACGGGGGACTACGAGCAGTACTTC. Translating it yields CASTGDYEQYF.